A single sample gave rise to the 29 T cell receptor beta chains below, sequenced in a study of lymphopenia after photon versus proton radiotherapy. Measured with immunoSEQ multiplex PCR; TCRdb has only the in-frame clones, and not every one. The sample shows around 64,000 clones, around 93% of them seen only once. The sample in question was peripheral blood, obtained from a patient treated with photon-based radiotherapy. The source is a woman aged 40 to 50 with cholangiocarcinoma.

V and J are TRBV29-1 and TRBJ2-3; D is unresolved. Germline CDR1 is SQVTM and CDR2 is ANQGSEA. The CDR3 extends over 11 amino acids. V was trimmed by 6 bases and J by 0 bases, leaving 4 bases between them. The CDR3 sequence: CSVRSTDTQYF. CDR3 bases: TGCAGCGTACGTAGCACAGATACGCAGTATTTT.

The V gene is TRBV6-1, the J gene TRBJ1-5, with a tentative D call TRBD1 (5 bases). CDR3 length equals 13 residues. Germline V gene sequence: CDR1 MNHNS, CDR2 SASEGT. The V end lost 11 bases, the J end lost 0 bases, and 11 bases lay between the germline ends. Here the CDR3 reads CASGGNSNQPQHF. CDR3 DNA: TGTGCCTCGGGGGGGAATAGCAATCAGCCCCAGCATTTT.

This clone was seen only once. J is TRBJ1-2 and V is TRBV19; D is ambiguous. The CDR3 extends over 13 amino acids. Germline CDR1 is LNHDA and CDR2 is SQIVND (reference sequence). Trimming took 7 bases from V and 0 from J, leaving 9 bases between them. The CDR3: CASKGRANYGYTF. DNA for the CDR3: TGTGCCAGTAAAGGCCGAGCTAACTATGGCTACACCTTC.

J is TRBJ1-5 and V is TRBV28; no clear D gene. Trimming cost V 5 bases and J 5 bases, with 10 bases left between them. The CDR3 runs 13 residues. The germline CDR1 and CDR2 sequences are MDHEN and SYDVKM. In DNA, the CDR3 is TGTGCCAGCAGTCATGGCAGCTATCAGCCCCAGCATTTT. Amino acids: CASSHGSYQPQHF.

The rearrangement uses TRBV25-1 and TRBJ1-5; D perhaps matches TRBD1 (5 bases). This CDR3 has 14 amino acids. V was shortened by 2 bases and J by 6 bases, with 11 bases between the two germline ends. Germline V gene lookup returns CDR1 MGHDK and CDR2 SYGVNS. The CDR3 bases are TGTGCCAGCAGTGAAGCCAGGGTCGGTCAGCCCCAGCATTTT. Translation gives CASSEARVGQPQHF.

The chain links TRBV6-5 to TRBJ1-2; 7 positions match TRBD1. The junction had 11 bases not matched to a gene; V was cut back by 4 bases and J by 6 bases. CDR1 is MNHEY and CDR2 is SVGAGI in the germline V gene. This CDR3 region has 15 residues. The CDR3 DNA reads as TGTGCCAGCAGTTGGATATCGACAGGGTGGGATGGCTACACCTTC. Translation: CASSWISTGWDGYTF.

The chain links TRBV19 to TRBJ2-7, with D perhaps given as TRBD1 or TRBD2 (5 bases each). Germline CDR1 is LNHDA and CDR2 is SQIVND (reference sequence). This CDR3 has 14 amino acids. The V end was cut by 5 bases, the J end by 0 bases, with 11 bases between. In DNA form, the CDR3 reads TGTGCCAGTAGTGGGACGTCAGCCTCCTACGAGCAGTACTTC. Translating gives CASSGTSASYEQYF.

The chain uses TRBV6-5 and TRBJ2-7; TRBD1 matches 7 bases. After removal of 2 bases from V and 2 bases from J, the junction contained 6 bases not matched to a gene. CDR1 is MNHEY and CDR2 is SVGAGI in the germline V gene. The CDR3 is 15 amino acids. CDR3 amino acids: CASSYLGTAAYEQYF. For the CDR3, the DNA is TGTGCCAGCAGTTACCTCGGGACAGCGGCCTACGAGCAGTACTTC.

The genes are TRBV5-1 and TRBJ2-7, with unresolved D. The CDR3 runs to 13 residues. In germline, CDR1 is SGHRS, CDR2 YFSETQ. V lost 2 bases and J lost 3, with 9 bases in between. This CDR3 is CASSLGNNYEQYF. The CDR3 bases are TGCGCCAGCAGCTTAGGGAACAACTACGAGCAGTACTTC.

The chain employs TRBV9 and TRBJ1-1; D gene uncertain. Trimming stripped 1 base from V and 1 base from J, with 20 bases between. In germline, CDR1 is SGDLS, CDR2 YYNGEE. The CDR3 is 18 residues long. CDR3 loop: CASSVSHRPQSGNTEAFF. DNA for the CDR3: TGTGCCAGCAGCGTATCCCACAGACCCCAATCCGGGAACACTGAAGCTTTCTTT.

The CDR3 sequence is CASSLKAGGQGNEQFF. The CDR3 nucleotides read TGTGCCAGCAGCTTGAAAGCGGGAGGTCAGGGCAATGAGCAGTTCTTC. The rearrangement links TRBV7-6 to TRBJ2-1, with TRBD2 matching over 9 bases. Trimming cost V 3 bases and J 6 bases; bases outside gene matches: 9. Per germline, CDR1 SGHVS and CDR2 FNYEAQ. There are 16 residues in the CDR3. Looking up the rest from reference TRBV7-6 and TRBJ2-1 gives the full variable domain: GAGVSQSPRYKVTKRGQDVALRCDPISGHVSLYWYRQALGQGPEFLTYFNYEAQQDKSGLPNDRFSAERPEGSISTLTIQRTEQRDSAMYRCASSLKAGGQGNEQFFGPGTRLTVL.

The chain recombines TRBV9 with TRBJ1-1; 10 bases map to TRBD1. Germline V gene sequence: CDR1 SGDLS, CDR2 YYNGEE. V lost 0 bases and J lost 11; bases outside the gene matches: 10. This CDR3 has 15 amino acids. The CDR3 bases are TGTGCCAGCAGCGTAGGGGGACAGGGGAACTCTCGGGCTTTCTTT. This translates into CASSVGGQGNSRAFF.

The CDR3 DNA is TGTGCCAGCAGCCGGGAGGCGGCGCGGAGCACTGAAGCTTTCTTT. Its protein product is CASSREAARSTEAFF. V and J are TRBV5-6 and TRBJ1-1; D is ambiguous. CDR3 size: 15 residues. The V gene's germline CDR1 is SGHDT and CDR2 YYEEEE. The V gene lost 4 bases and the J gene lost 4 bases, with 17 bases spanning the gap.

The rearrangement uses TRBV7-2 and TRBJ1-5, with D possibly TRBD1 on 6 matching bases. The CDR3 totals 15 residues. V lost 5 bases, J lost 7 bases, and 18 bases lay in between. Germline CDR1 SGHTA, CDR2 FQGNSA. As DNA, the CDR3 is TGTGCCAGCAGCCCATATACAGGGTTAGAACAGCCCCAGCATTTT. It specifies CASSPYTGLEQPQHF.

The chain combines TRBV5-1 with TRBJ2-1; D gene uncertain. CDR1 SGHRS and CDR2 YFSETQ come from the germline V gene. Between the trimmed V and J ends, which lost 4 bases and 12 bases, there was a span of 14 bases. CDR3 length equals 12 residues. This CDR3 is CASSITGSPQFF. For the CDR3, the DNA is TGCGCCAGCAGCATTACTGGCTCCCCGCAGTTCTTC.

In the case of this clone: As the CDR3 is not closed by the conserved phenylalanine or tryptophan, this likely results from a read error. The limits of the CDR3 on the DNA are not certain, so only TCRdb's listed CDR3 is given. CDR3: CASRAPGGRLAI. The chain links TRBV28 to TRBJ2-7; TRBD2, the table's D call, lacks a check against the DNA. The V gene's germline CDR1 is MDHEN and CDR2 SYDVKM. Ends included, the CDR3 has 12 residues.

The chain recombines TRBV5-1 with TRBJ2-7, with D maybe TRBD2 (5 bases). V gave up 4 bases and J gave up 6 bases, with 17 bases separating them. Germline assignment: CDR1 SGHRS and CDR2 YFSETQ. The CDR3 has 14 amino acids. CDR3 sequence reads: CASSISGALSEQYF. The CDR3 DNA reads as TGCGCCAGCAGCATAAGCGGTGCCTTGAGCGAGCAGTACTTC.

The chain carries TRBV12-5 and TRBJ1-1, with D hard to call. This CDR3 has 14 residues. Trimming left V 3 bases short and J 0 bases short, with 8 bases between. CDR1 and CDR2 from the germline V gene are LGHNT and FRNRAP. The CDR3 region has the DNA TGTGCTAGTGGTTTTGGGATATTGAACACTGAAGCTTTCTTT. Translation gives CASGFGILNTEAFF.

The V and J genes are TRBV19 and TRBJ2-2; TRBD2 agrees at 8 bases. The length of the CDR3 is 15 residues. Germline V gene data show CDR1 as LNHDA and CDR2 as SQIVND (reference sequence). V lost 5 bases and J lost 2; bases outside the gene matches: 4. The CDR3 nucleotides are TGTGCCAGTAGTCGGGGACTAGTAAACACCGGGGAGCTGTTTTTT. The encoded protein is CASSRGLVNTGELFF.

V usage is TRBV19 and J usage is TRBJ2-1, with 7 bases aligning to TRBD2. The V and J ends lost 3 bases and 4 bases, in that order; junction bases with no gene match: 3. Germline lookup yields CDR1 LNHDA and CDR2 SQIVND (reference sequence). The CDR3 contains 14 residues. CDR3 protein: CASSIERGYNEQFF. The CDR3 bases are TGTGCCAGTAGTATCGAGCGGGGTTACAATGAGCAGTTCTTC.

The V gene is TRBV18, the J gene TRBJ1-1, with D tentatively TRBD1 (5 bases). The CDR3 is 16 amino acids. Germline assignment: CDR1 KGHSH and CDR2 LQKENI. V dropped 6 bases and J dropped 0 bases, with 17 bases sitting between them. CDR3 DNA: TGTGCCAGCTCCCAGACGATGGGACGGATGAACACTGAAGCTTTCTTT. Its protein product is CASSQTMGRMNTEAFF.

The chain links TRBV7-9 to TRBJ2-5, with TRBD1 matching 10 bases. This CDR3 has 14 residues. CDR1 SEHNR and CDR2 FQNEAQ come from the germline V gene (reference sequence). The trim removed 5 bases at V and 1 base at J, leaving 1 base unmatched. CDR3 nucleotide sequence: TGTGCCAGCAGCAGGACAGGGGGCCAAGAGACCCAGTACTTC. Its translation: CASSRTGGQETQYF.

This clone was seen just once. The J gene is TRBJ1-1, the V gene TRBV5-4; tentatively, D is TRBD1 (5 bases). The CDR3 contains 14 residues. Looked up from germline, CDR1 is SGHNT and CDR2 is YYREEE (reference sequence). Trimming took 0 bases from V and 4 from J, leaving 10 bases between them. CDR3 in amino acids: CASSLASGATEAFF. For the CDR3, the DNA is TGTGCCAGCAGCTTGGCATCCGGGGCCACTGAAGCTTTCTTT.

The CDR3 sequence is CASSQGEGRREKLFF. The CDR3 DNA sequence: TGCGCCAGCAGCCAAGGGGAGGGTAGGAGGGAAAAACTGTTTTTT. The chain employs TRBV4-1 and TRBJ1-4, with no clear D. V was cut by 1 base and J by 8 bases, with 14 bases left in between. CDR3 length: 15 residues. Germline-derived CDR1 and CDR2 are MGHRA and YSYEKL.

CDR3 DNA sequence: TGTGCCAGCAGCCTAGGTTTCGGGGCCCCCAACACAGATACGCAGTATTTT. Translating gives CASSLGFGAPNTDTQYF. The V gene is TRBV11-2, the J gene TRBJ2-3; the D call may be TRBD1 or TRBD2 (5 bases each). Trimming left V 5 bases short and J 2 bases short, with 20 bases between. Germline V gene lookup returns CDR1 SGHAT and CDR2 FQNNGV. This CDR3 has 17 residues.

The gene calls are TRBV30 and TRBJ1-1; D call uncertain. The CDR3 is 13 residues long. V was cut by 1 base and J by 3 bases, with 9 bases left in between. Germline V gene lookup returns CDR1 GTSNPN and CDR2 SVGIG (reference sequence). The DNA for the CDR3 is TGTGCCTGGAGTGCCCTCCGGGACACTGAAGCTTTCTTT. Encoded protein: CAWSALRDTEAFF. The full variable domain, completed using reference TRBV30 and TRBJ1-1, is SQTIHQWPATLVQPVGSPLSLECTVEGTSNPNLYWYRQAAGRGLQLLFYSVGIGQISSEVPQNLSASRPQDRQFILSSKKLLLSDSGFYLCAWSALRDTEAFFGQGTRLTVV.

The chain uses TRBV19 and TRBJ2-2; 7 bases are shared with TRBD2. In germline, CDR1 is LNHDA, CDR2 SQIVND (reference sequence). The CDR3 is made up of 16 amino acids. V lost 6 bases to trimming and J lost 4 bases; unmatched junction nucleotides: 11. CDR3 loop: CASRGRGRLATGELFF. The CDR3 bases are TGTGCCAGTAGGGGACGGGGCAGACTAGCCACCGGGGAGCTGTTTTTT.

The chain joins TRBV5-1 to TRBJ2-1; TRBD2 agrees at 13 bases. Germline V gene sequence: CDR1 SGHRS, CDR2 YFSETQ. The CDR3 loop spans 17 amino acids. Losses at the gene ends were 4 bases for V and 0 bases for J; bases not matched to a gene: 4. CDR3: CASSVRTSGSSYNEQFF. CDR3 nucleotides: TGCGCCAGCAGCGTCCGGACTAGCGGGAGCTCCTACAATGAGCAGTTCTTC.

This clone was seen only once. The chain carries TRBV11-1 and TRBJ2-5; D might be TRBD2 (8 bases). CDR1 SGHAT and CDR2 FQDESV come from the germline V gene (reference sequence). V was trimmed by 1 base and J by 2 bases, leaving 17 bases between them. The CDR3 sequence is 17 residues long. The CDR3 nucleotides read TGTGCCAGCAGCTTAGGGACAGGCGGGGGGCCTCAAGAGACCCAGTACTTC. As protein: CASSLGTGGGPQETQYF.